A selection of T cell receptor beta chains follows, all from one sample in a study of post-analysis software for immune sequencing data. TCRdb re-called the PCR reads with MiXCR, one entry per CDR3 protein. Here the sample spans 450,000 or so distinct CDR3 sequences, roughly 45% being singletons. The sequenced sample consisted of blood. The receptor source for this set is a girl aged 10-17 years with multiple sclerosis. Each CDR3 is given with its conserved first and last residue. D genes are given only for firm matches. A clone size is listed for some rows: how often the clone was seen (once, few, many), or a class if it is expanded.

CDR3 DNA,CDR3 protein,clone size,J gene,D gene,V gene
TGTGCCAGCAGCATCCTGAGCGGGAGCTACGAGCAGTACTTC,CASSILSGSYEQYF,NA,TRBJ2-7,TRBD2,TRBV7-2
TGTGCCACCAGCAGAGAAAGACCCTGGGACAGGAATTCATTGAAACTGTTTTTT,CATSRERPWDRNSLKLFF,NA,TRBJ1-4,TRBD1,TRBV15
TGCAGCGTCATAACAGGGGGTTCCTACGAGCAGTACTTC,CSVITGGSYEQYF,NA,TRBJ2-7,TRBD1,TRBV29-1
TGCGCCAGCAGCCAAAGACAGGTTAGCACAGATACGCAGTATTTT,CASSQRQVSTDTQYF,once,TRBJ2-3,NA,TRBV4-3
TGTGCCAGCAGTTGGGGGATGAGGAATTCACCCCTCCACTTT,CASSWGMRNSPLHF,NA,TRBJ1-6,NA,TRBV28
TGCGCCAGCAGCCAAGACGGGGCAGGGGGTGACTATGGCTACACCTTC,CASSQDGAGGDYGYTF,few,TRBJ1-2,TRBD1,TRBV4-1
TGTGCCGGCAGCCTTCAGGCCCGAAGGACTAACTATGGCTACACCTTC,CAGSLQARRTNYGYTF,NA,TRBJ1-2,NA,TRBV7-2
TGCGCCAGCAGCCAAGATGGGACAGGTTCCTACAATGAGCAGTTCTTC,CASSQDGTGSYNEQFF,NA,TRBJ2-1,TRBD1,TRBV4-3
TGCAGTGCTAGAGAAGGTTCATTCTCCTACAATGAGCAGTACTTC,CSAREGSFSYNEQYF,once,TRBJ2-7,NA,TRBV20-1
TGCGCCAGCAGTGAGAATGGGAACTACGAGCAGTACTTC,CASSENGNYEQYF,few,TRBJ2-7,NA,TRBV10-2
TGTGCCACCAGTGGCCAGACTAGCGGAGCGACCGGGGAGCTGTTTTTT,CATSGQTSGATGELFF,NA,TRBJ2-2,TRBD2,TRBV24-1
TGTGCCAGCAGTTACCGACAAGGTGAGGGCAATCAGCCCCAGCATTTT,CASSYRQGEGNQPQHF,few,TRBJ1-5,NA,TRBV7-8
TGTGCCAGCAGCCCCCCCAGCGCTCGTTACAATGAGCAGTTCTTC,CASSPPSARYNEQFF,few,TRBJ2-1,NA,TRBV13
TGCAGCGTTGGAACCCTGGGGGGGTCGAGCACTGAAGCTTTCTTT,CSVGTLGGSSTEAFF,NA,TRBJ1-1,NA,TRBV29-1
TGTGCCATCAATTCACAGGGCAGCACCGGGGAGCTGTTTTTT,CAINSQGSTGELFF,NA,TRBJ2-2,NA,TRBV10-3
TGTGCCAGCAGGCCGAGCGGAACGAGCTCCTACAATGAGCAGTTCTTC,CASRPSGTSSYNEQFF,NA,TRBJ2-1,NA,TRBV6-1
TGTGCCAGCAGTTTAGGGGCGGGACCTCGCTCCTACGAGCAGTACTTC,CASSLGAGPRSYEQYF,few,TRBJ2-7,NA,TRBV28
TGTGCCAGCAGTTCCAGAGCGGGAGGCGTCTCAGATACGCAGTATTTT,CASSSRAGGVSDTQYF,NA,TRBJ2-3,TRBD2,TRBV27
TGTGCCAGCAGCTCCCAGGGGCAGATTGGCTACACCTTC,CASSSQGQIGYTF,NA,TRBJ1-2,NA,TRBV5-6
TGCAGTGCTAGAGACCCGAGAGGCGGGAGCAATATATGCGAGCAGTACTTC,CSARDPRGGSNICEQYF,NA,TRBJ2-7,TRBD2,TRBV20-1
TGCAGTGCTACACGGGACAGGGAAGGCACTGAAGCTTTCTTT,CSATRDREGTEAFF,NA,TRBJ1-1,TRBD1,TRBV20-1
TGCAGTGCAGACGGACAGGGAAACTATGGCTACACCTTC,CSADGQGNYGYTF,few,TRBJ1-2,TRBD1,TRBV20-1
TGTGCCAGCACCCTCCGGGGCCATGGATACAATGAGCAGTTCTTC,CASTLRGHGYNEQFF,NA,TRBJ2-1,NA,TRBV28
TGCAGCGTTGTGCTTAGGGGGGCTTACGAGCAGTACTTC,CSVVLRGAYEQYF,NA,TRBJ2-7,NA,TRBV29-1
TGTGCCAGCAGGGACAGGGCCCCAGATACGCAGTATTTT,CASRDRAPDTQYF,few,TRBJ2-3,TRBD1,TRBV28